These 9 T cell receptor beta chains share one sample of origin, sequenced in a study of cytomegalovirus exposure and HLA in healthy donors. The primer mix had 60 Vbeta and 13 Jbeta primers. Sequencing was performed with immunoSEQ multiplex PCR; in TCRdb, only in-frame clones are kept and a portion is missing. The table includes fewer than 110,000 clones, more than 75% detected once. The sample comprised PBMCs. The receptor source for this set is a man aged 25-45 years in good health and CMV-seropositive.

Comments on this clone: Mismatch with germline at one junction end may stem from a read error. The chain has TRBV9 and TRBJ2-6; tentatively, D is TRBD1 (5 bases). The CDR3 is 16 amino acids. Germline V gene lookup returns CDR1 SGDLS and CDR2 YYNGEE. CDR3 residues: CASSVGGSSGANGLTF. The CDR3 nucleotides read TGTGCCAGCAGCGTAGGGGGTAGCTCTGGGGCCAACGGCCTGACTTTC.

V and J are TRBV6-1 and TRBJ2-7; D uncertain. In germline, CDR1 is MNHNS, CDR2 SASEGT. The CDR3 totals 11 residues. Between the trimmed V and J ends, which lost 8 bases and 2 bases, there was a span of 7 bases. The CDR3, as DNA: TGTGCCAGCGGCCCGACCTACGAGCAGTACTTC. Amino acids: CASGPTYEQYF.

The chain uses TRBV19 and TRBJ1-2, with D possibly being TRBD1 (5 bases). The CDR3 contains 14 residues. The germline V gene encodes CDR1 LNHDA and CDR2 SQIVND (reference sequence). Trimming left V 4 bases short and J 0 bases short, with 9 bases between. DNA of the CDR3: TGTGCCAGTAGTACACTGACAGCTAACTATGGCTACACCTTC. Translated: CASSTLTANYGYTF.

The chain employs TRBV11-2 and TRBJ2-7, with a weak D call TRBD2 (7 bases). Trimming removed 7 bases at V and 0 bases at J, with 13 bases between. Germline-derived CDR1 and CDR2 are SGHAT and FQNNGV. CDR3 length: 14 amino acids. The CDR3 loop reads CASNPGGPSYEQYF. The CDR3 nucleotides are TGTGCCAGCAATCCCGGGGGGCCCTCCTACGAGCAGTACTTC.

V and J are TRBV28 and TRBJ2-7; perhaps TRBD1 as D (5 bases). The CDR3 loop spans 14 amino acids. Germline loops: CDR1 MDHEN, CDR2 SYDVKM. V gave up 5 bases and J gave up 2 bases, with 13 bases separating them. The CDR3 reads CASSPPPTAYEQYF. The CDR3 DNA is TGTGCCAGCAGTCCCCCCCCGACAGCCTACGAGCAGTACTTC.

As regards this clone: The junction shows a germline mismatch at one end, possibly a read error. The V gene is TRBV9, the J gene TRBJ2-6; possible D gene TRBD2, 6 bases. Germline V gives CDR1 SGDLS, CDR2 YYNGEE. CDR3 size: 16 residues. The CDR3 DNA is TGTGCCAGCAGCCCGGGGGAATGGGCTGGGGCCAACGGCCTGACTTTC. Protein sequence: CASSPGEWAGANGLTF.

The chain combines TRBV5-1 with TRBJ2-3, with unresolved D. The CDR3 contains 15 residues. The V end lost 0 bases, the J end lost 0 bases, and 8 bases lay between the germline ends. Looked up from germline, CDR1 is SGHRS and CDR2 is YFSETQ. Here the CDR3 DNA reads TGCGCCAGCAGCTTGGTAGACTTTAGCACAGATACGCAGTATTTT. Amino acids: CASSLVDFSTDTQYF.

With respect to this clone: Its ends do not fully match the called genes, so a read error is possible. This chain joins TRBV7-9 and TRBJ1-2, with a weak D call TRBD1 (6 bases). Germline V gives CDR1 SEHNR, CDR2 FQNEAQ (reference sequence). CDR3 length equals 17 residues. CDR3 bases: TGTTCCAGCAGCCCTACGAGGGGGATTCTTACCGGCTATGGCTACACCTTC. It yields the protein CSSSPTRGILTGYGYTF.

This clone turned up a few times. This rearrangement joins TRBV30 to TRBJ2-5, with D possibly being TRBD2 (6 bases). The CDR3 covers 15 residues. CDR1 and CDR2 from the germline V gene are GTSNPN and SVGIG (reference sequence). Trimming cost V 0 bases and J 3 bases, with 14 bases left between them. The DNA of the CDR3 is TGTGCCTGGAGTGTACTGCGGGGAGATAAAGAGACCCAGTACTTC. Encoded protein: CAWSVLRGDKETQYF. The variable domain in full, completed from reference TRBV30 and TRBJ2-5, reads SQTIHQWPATLVQPVGSPLSLECTVEGTSNPNLYWYRQAAGRGLQLLFYSVGIGQISSEVPQNLSASRPQDRQFILSSKKLLLSDSGFYLCAWSVLRGDKETQYFGPGTRLLVL.